This T cell receptor beta chain originates from a study of T-cell reconstitution after alpha-beta-depleted transplantation in children. The V gene end was trimmed by 11 bases and the J gene end by 5 bases; junction bases not matched to a gene: 4. Germline V gene sequence: CDR1 SEHNR, CDR2 FQNEAQ (reference sequence). The CDR3 sequence is 13 residues long. Library preparation (for TCRbeta) was performed with unique molecular identifiers. MiXCR, run by TCRdb on the PCR reads, gives a single entry per CDR3 protein. The data hold about 690,000 distinct CDR3 sequences, with 16% observed a single time. This TCR was sampled from a human donor who donated a stem cell graft to a child with acute myeloid leukemia. This sequence joins TRBV7-9 and TRBJ2-1; 12 nucleotides agree with TRBD2. The input for sequencing was PBMCs from the stem cell graft donor, taken from the stem cell graft. CDR3 protein: CAAGLAGHNEQFF. Written as DNA, the CDR3 is TGTGCCGCCGGACTAGCGGGGCACAATGAGCAGTTCTTC.